This TCR beta chain was obtained from a study of tumor and adjacent non-tumor tissue in lung cancer. Turning to the study itself: The cohort had approximately 12 adenocarcinoma, a couple of squamous cell and 1 small cell patients.

In regard to this clonotype: The target antigen is unknown. This likely comes from a read error, as the CDR3 has no conserved phenylalanine or tryptophan at its end.

A modified ARM-PCR protocol with three rounds of nested PCR amplified TCRbeta. TCRdb re-analysed the multiplex PCR reads in MiXCR, keeping a single row per CDR3 protein. The data show more than 55,000 distinct CDR3 sequences, 65% to 80% seen once. RNA was extracted from bulk tissue without any cell sorting. More than 3 cm separated this lung sample from the edge of the tumor. Germline-derived CDR1 and CDR2 are MNHEY and SVGAGI. There are 14 residues in the CDR3. Broader study findings: Significantly higher TCR diversity was found in tumor than normal lung. Tumor repertoires had a smaller top 100 clone share than normal lung. Higher tumor TCR diversity was associated with shorter survival.

The sequence came from a man aged 60 to 69 with non-small cell lung cancer. The V and J genes are TRBV6-5 and TRBJ2-7, with TRBD1 matching 7 bases. The sequenced sample consisted of distant non-tumor lung tissue. The CDR3 DNA sequence: TGTACCAGCAACGATAGACAGGGCCGCTACGAACAGTACTTA. Translation gives CTSNDRQGRYEQYL.